This is a list of T cell receptor beta chains from one sample in a study of T cell changes during pregnancy in multiple sclerosis. The data were produced by immunoSEQ multiplex PCR, yet TCRdb's version contains in-frame clones alone and is incomplete. The sample lists over 60,000 clones, about 91% occurring once. The specimen was CD4+ T cells from peripheral blood mononuclear cells, collected in the third trimester of pregnancy. These receptors were obtained from a female donor in good health, enrolled as a control in a pregnancy study. The CDR3 runs from the conserved cysteine through the conserved F or W. Fields, in order: CDR3 protein, CDR3 DNA, CDR3 length, V gene, J gene, clone size, D gene. The D gene is left open where the match is weak. Size is stated for part of the rows, as once, few or many counts, or as a class when the clone is expanded.

CDR3 protein: CASSYRDRDSPLHF; CDR3 DNA: TGTGCCAGCAGCTACCGGGACAGGGATTCACCCCTCCACTTT; CDR3 length: 14; V gene: TRBV7-9; J gene: TRBJ1-6; clone size: NA; D gene: TRBD1
CDR3 protein: CATARGAGSGNEKLFF; CDR3 DNA: TGTGCCACCGCGCGGGGAGCTGGTAGTGGTAATGAAAAACTGTTTTTT; CDR3 length: 16; V gene: TRBV10-3; J gene: TRBJ1-4; clone size: NA; D gene: NA
CDR3 protein: CASSQGLQGPYEQYF; CDR3 DNA: TGCGCCAGCAGCCAAGGGTTACAGGGCCCATACGAGCAGTACTTC; CDR3 length: 15; V gene: TRBV4-1; J gene: TRBJ2-7; clone size: NA; D gene: NA
CDR3 protein: CASSLEGLGNQPQHF; CDR3 DNA: TGTGCCAGCAGCTTGGAGGGATTGGGCAATCAGCCCCAGCATTTT; CDR3 length: 15; V gene: TRBV7-2; J gene: TRBJ1-5; clone size: NA; D gene: NA
CDR3 protein: CAWSVQGNQPQHF; CDR3 DNA: TGTGCCTGGAGTGTTCAGGGTAATCAGCCCCAGCATTTT; CDR3 length: 13; V gene: TRBV30; J gene: TRBJ1-5; clone size: NA; D gene: NA
CDR3 protein: CASRRTGVNTGELFF; CDR3 DNA: TGTGCCAGCAGGAGGACAGGGGTTAACACCGGGGAGCTGTTTTTT; CDR3 length: 15; V gene: TRBV6-5; J gene: TRBJ2-2; clone size: NA; D gene: TRBD1
CDR3 protein: CASSQPGTGNKSEQFF; CDR3 DNA: TGTGCCAGCAGCCAGCCCGGGACAGGGAACAAGAGTGAGCAGTTCTTC; CDR3 length: 16; V gene: TRBV5-4; J gene: TRBJ2-1; clone size: NA; D gene: TRBD1
CDR3 protein: CASSEGRANTEAFF; CDR3 DNA: TGTGCCAGCAGTGAGGGGAGGGCGAACACTGAAGCTTTCTTT; CDR3 length: 14; V gene: TRBV2; J gene: TRBJ1-1; clone size: NA; D gene: NA
CDR3 protein: CVSTGSPEAFF; CDR3 DNA: TGTGTTTCGACAGGGAGCCCTGAAGCTTTCTTT; CDR3 length: 11; V gene: TRBV27; J gene: TRBJ1-1; clone size: NA; D gene: TRBD1
CDR3 protein: CASSESGHPEKLFF; CDR3 DNA: TGTGCCAGCAGTGAATCGGGACACCCTGAAAAACTGTTTTTT; CDR3 length: 14; V gene: TRBV25-1; J gene: TRBJ1-4; clone size: NA; D gene: NA
CDR3 protein: CASSQGLAGEYEQYF; CDR3 DNA: TGTGCCAGCAGCCAGGGACTAGCGGGAGAATACGAGCAGTACTTC; CDR3 length: 15; V gene: TRBV7-2; J gene: TRBJ2-7; clone size: once; D gene: TRBD2
CDR3 protein: CASSWGTGFGEQYF; CDR3 DNA: TGCGCCAGCAGCTGGGGAACAGGGTTTGGCGAGCAGTACTTC; CDR3 length: 14; V gene: TRBV5-1; J gene: TRBJ2-7; clone size: NA; D gene: NA
CDR3 protein: CASSQDGLAGAYNEQFF; CDR3 DNA: TGCGCCAGCAGCCAAGATGGCCTAGCGGGGGCGTACAATGAGCAGTTCTTC; CDR3 length: 17; V gene: TRBV4-3; J gene: TRBJ2-1; clone size: NA; D gene: TRBD2
CDR3 protein: CASSLARGETYGYTF; CDR3 DNA: TGCGCCAGCAGCTTGGCCCGGGGGGAAACCTATGGCTACACCTTC; CDR3 length: 15; V gene: TRBV5-1; J gene: TRBJ1-2; clone size: once; D gene: NA
CDR3 protein: CASSARTEDSYEQYF; CDR3 DNA: TGTGCCAGCAGCGCCCGGACAGAAGACTCCTACGAGCAGTACTTC; CDR3 length: 15; V gene: TRBV9; J gene: TRBJ2-7; clone size: NA; D gene: NA
CDR3 protein: CASSVANKEGEQYF; CDR3 DNA: TGTGCCAGCAGCGTAGCTAATAAGGAGGGAGAGCAGTACTTC; CDR3 length: 14; V gene: TRBV9; J gene: TRBJ2-7; clone size: NA; D gene: NA
CDR3 protein: CASRQAGLETQYF; CDR3 DNA: TGTGCCAGCAGACAAGCAGGGTTGGAGACCCAGTACTTC; CDR3 length: 13; V gene: TRBV25-1; J gene: TRBJ2-5; clone size: NA; D gene: NA
CDR3 protein: CASSVGGETYNEQFF; CDR3 DNA: TGTGCCAGCAGCGTAGGGGGGGAGACCTACAATGAGCAGTTCTTC; CDR3 length: 15; V gene: TRBV9; J gene: TRBJ2-1; clone size: NA; D gene: NA
CDR3 protein: CAWRTGVSYNEQFF; CDR3 DNA: TGTGCCTGGAGAACAGGGGTCTCCTACAATGAGCAGTTCTTC; CDR3 length: 14; V gene: TRBV30; J gene: TRBJ2-1; clone size: NA; D gene: TRBD1
CDR3 protein: CASSLEGYYEQYF; CDR3 DNA: TGTGCCAGCAGCTTAGAGGGGTACTACGAGCAGTACTTC; CDR3 length: 13; V gene: TRBV7-2; J gene: TRBJ2-7; clone size: NA; D gene: NA
CDR3 protein: CASSSLRQGGNSPLHF; CDR3 DNA: TGTGCCAGCAGTTCCTTAAGGCAGGGTGGAAATTCACCCCTCCACTTT; CDR3 length: 16; V gene: TRBV11-3; J gene: TRBJ1-6; clone size: NA; D gene: NA
CDR3 protein: CASSQVLRQRFTDTQYF; CDR3 DNA: TGCGCCAGCAGCCAAGTCCTCAGACAGAGATTCACAGATACGCAGTATTTT; CDR3 length: 17; V gene: TRBV4-1; J gene: TRBJ2-3; clone size: NA; D gene: NA
CDR3 protein: CASSPRTTDSPLHF; CDR3 DNA: TGTGCCAGCAGTCCCCGTACCACAGATTCACCCCTCCACTTT; CDR3 length: 14; V gene: TRBV2; J gene: TRBJ1-6; clone size: NA; D gene: NA
CDR3 protein: CASSFGASGGEETQYF; CDR3 DNA: TGTGCCAGCAGCTTTGGGGCTAGCGGGGGGGAAGAGACCCAGTACTTC; CDR3 length: 16; V gene: TRBV5-6; J gene: TRBJ2-5; clone size: NA; D gene: TRBD2
CDR3 protein: CASSLANTQGRKVGGYTF; CDR3 DNA: TGTGCCAGCAGCTTAGCCAACACACAGGGGCGTAAAGTTGGTGGCTACACCTTC; CDR3 length: 18; V gene: TRBV7-9; J gene: TRBJ1-2; clone size: NA; D gene: TRBD1
CDR3 protein: CSGRTSGGGPGELFF; CDR3 DNA: TGCAGCGGGAGGACTAGCGGGGGGGGACCCGGGGAGCTGTTTTTT; CDR3 length: 15; V gene: TRBV29-1; J gene: TRBJ2-2; clone size: NA; D gene: TRBD2
CDR3 protein: CASSFTGTGYGYTF; CDR3 DNA: TGCGCCAGCAGCTTTACCGGGACAGGATATGGCTACACCTTC; CDR3 length: 14; V gene: TRBV5-1; J gene: TRBJ1-2; clone size: NA; D gene: TRBD1
CDR3 protein: CASTQAGNTIYF; CDR3 DNA: TGTGCCAGTACGCAGGCTGGAAACACCATATATTTT; CDR3 length: 12; V gene: TRBV19; J gene: TRBJ1-3; clone size: NA; D gene: NA
CDR3 protein: CASSPGTGVQPQHF; CDR3 DNA: TGTGCCAGCTCACCAGGGACAGGGGTTCAGCCCCAGCATTTT; CDR3 length: 14; V gene: TRBV18; J gene: TRBJ1-5; clone size: NA; D gene: TRBD1
CDR3 protein: CASSLPGANVLTF; CDR3 DNA: TGTGCCAGCAGCCTCCCCGGGGCCAACGTCCTGACTTTC; CDR3 length: 13; V gene: TRBV11-2; J gene: TRBJ2-6; clone size: NA; D gene: NA
CDR3 protein: CASSMNFIQGGEKLFF; CDR3 DNA: TGTGCCAGTAGTATGAATTTTATCCAGGGAGGTGAAAAACTGTTTTTT; CDR3 length: 16; V gene: TRBV19; J gene: TRBJ1-4; clone size: NA; D gene: NA
CDR3 protein: CASSFNTGEETQYF; CDR3 DNA: TGTGCCAGCAGCTTCAACACAGGGGAAGAGACCCAGTACTTC; CDR3 length: 14; V gene: TRBV11-2; J gene: TRBJ2-5; clone size: NA; D gene: TRBD1
CDR3 protein: CASSSSRGVGEKLFF; CDR3 DNA: TGTGCCAGCAGCAGTAGTCGGGGGGTTGGTGAAAAACTGTTTTTT; CDR3 length: 15; V gene: TRBV21-1; J gene: TRBJ1-4; clone size: once; D gene: NA